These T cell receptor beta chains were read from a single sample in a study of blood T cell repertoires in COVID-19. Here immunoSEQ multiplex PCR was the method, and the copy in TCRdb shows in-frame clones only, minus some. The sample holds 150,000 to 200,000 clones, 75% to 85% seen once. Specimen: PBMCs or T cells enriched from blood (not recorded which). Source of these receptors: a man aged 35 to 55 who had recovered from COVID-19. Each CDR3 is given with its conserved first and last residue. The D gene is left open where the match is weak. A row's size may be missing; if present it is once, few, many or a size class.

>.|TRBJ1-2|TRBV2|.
CASGRRGFNYGYTF
TGTGCCAGCGGGCGGCGGGGCTTCAACTATGGCTACACCTTC
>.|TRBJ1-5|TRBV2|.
CASGREAGNQPQHF
TGTGCCAGCGGCAGGGAAGCTGGCAATCAGCCCCAGCATTTT
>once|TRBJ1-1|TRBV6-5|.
CAAGDRENTEAFF
TGTGCCGCCGGGGATCGGGAGAACACTGAAGCTTTCTTT
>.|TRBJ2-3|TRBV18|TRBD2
CASSPRGLAGPPDTQYF
TGTGCCAGCTCACCACGGGGACTAGCGGGACCCCCAGATACGCAGTATTTT
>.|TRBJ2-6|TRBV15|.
CATSRTGSSGANVLTF
TGTGCCACCAGCAGAACAGGGTCCTCTGGGGCCAACGTCCTGACTTTC
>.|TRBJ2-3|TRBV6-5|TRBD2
CASRGGTDTQYF
TGTGCCAGCCGGGGGGGCACAGATACGCAGTATTTT
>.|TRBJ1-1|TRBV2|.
CASRSMGGATEAFF
TGTGCCAGCAGGTCTATGGGGGGAGCCACTGAAGCTTTCTTT
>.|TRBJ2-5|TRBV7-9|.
CASSLEFGPRETQYF
TGTGCCAGCAGCTTAGAGTTTGGGCCGCGAGAGACCCAGTACTTC
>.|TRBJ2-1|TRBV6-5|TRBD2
CASSRSGGAYNEQFF
TGTGCCAGCAGTCGCAGCGGGGGGGCGTACAATGAGCAGTTCTTC
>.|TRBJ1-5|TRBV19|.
CASSTTGGQPQHF
TGTGCCAGTAGTACCACAGGCGGTCAGCCCCAGCATTTT
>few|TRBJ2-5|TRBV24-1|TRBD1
CATSEGTGGTETQYF
TGTGCCACCAGTGAAGGGACAGGGGGTACCGAGACCCAGTACTTC
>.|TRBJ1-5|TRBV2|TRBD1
CASSAPDRGLQPQHF
TGTGCCAGCAGCGCCCCGGACAGGGGGCTCCAGCCCCAGCATTTT
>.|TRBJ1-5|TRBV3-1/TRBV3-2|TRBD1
CASSETGDSNQPQHF
TGTGCCAGCAGTGAAACAGGGGATAGCAATCAGCCCCAGCATTTT
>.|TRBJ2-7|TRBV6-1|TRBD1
CASSETRQGGEQYF
TGTGCCAGCAGTGAAACCCGACAGGGGGGAGAGCAGTACTTC
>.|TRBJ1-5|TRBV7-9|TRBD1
CATATGGDQPQHF
TGTGCCACCGCGACAGGGGGGGACCAGCCCCAGCATTTT
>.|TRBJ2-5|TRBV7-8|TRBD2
CASSLEVAGFETQYF
TGTGCCAGCAGCTTAGAGGTAGCGGGGTTTGAGACCCAGTACTTC
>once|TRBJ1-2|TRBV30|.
CAWTPGPRREGYTF
TGTGCCTGGACGCCCGGCCCCCGAAGGGAGGGCTACACCTTC
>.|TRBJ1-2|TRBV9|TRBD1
CASSVGTTGDGYTF
TGTGCCAGCAGCGTAGGCACAACAGGGGATGGCTACACCTTC
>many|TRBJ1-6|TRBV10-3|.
CAISQFSQGPNSPLHF
TGTGCCATCAGTCAATTTTCACAGGGCCCAAATTCACCCCTCCACTTT
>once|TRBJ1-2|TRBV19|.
CATLGGAVAFYGYTF
TGTGCCACTCTAGGAGGAGCGGTTGCCTTCTATGGCTACACCTTC
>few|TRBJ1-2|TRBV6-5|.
CASTLVAGGGNGYTF
TGTGCCAGCACGTTGGTAGCGGGGGGCGGTAATGGCTACACCTTC
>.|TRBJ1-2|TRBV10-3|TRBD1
CAISAPTGGISYGYTF
TGTGCCATCAGTGCCCCGACAGGGGGCATAAGCTATGGCTACACCTTC
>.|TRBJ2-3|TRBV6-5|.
CASTNGDTQYF
TGTGCCAGCACCAACGGGGATACGCAGTATTTT
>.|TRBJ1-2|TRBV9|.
CASSVGQSSNYGYTF
TGTGCCAGCAGCGTCGGACAGTCCAGTAACTATGGCTACACCTTC
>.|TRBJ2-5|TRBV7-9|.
CASSLARLAEETQYF
TGTGCCAGCAGCTTAGCGCGTTTAGCGGAGGAGACCCAGTACTTC